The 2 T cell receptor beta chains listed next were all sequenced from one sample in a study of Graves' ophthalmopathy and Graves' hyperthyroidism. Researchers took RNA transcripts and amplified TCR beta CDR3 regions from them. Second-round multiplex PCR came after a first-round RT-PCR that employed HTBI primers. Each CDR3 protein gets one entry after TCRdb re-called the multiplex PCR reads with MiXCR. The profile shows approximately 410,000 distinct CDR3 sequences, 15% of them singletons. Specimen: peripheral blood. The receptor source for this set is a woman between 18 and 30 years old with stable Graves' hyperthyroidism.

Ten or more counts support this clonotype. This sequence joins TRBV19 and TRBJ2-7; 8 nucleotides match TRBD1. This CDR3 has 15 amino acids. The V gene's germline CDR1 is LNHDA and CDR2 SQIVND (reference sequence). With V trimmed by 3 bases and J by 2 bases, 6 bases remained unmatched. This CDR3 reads CASSIQDRGTYEQYF. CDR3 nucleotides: TGTGCCAGTAGTATTCAAGACAGGGGCACCTACGAGCAGTACTTC.

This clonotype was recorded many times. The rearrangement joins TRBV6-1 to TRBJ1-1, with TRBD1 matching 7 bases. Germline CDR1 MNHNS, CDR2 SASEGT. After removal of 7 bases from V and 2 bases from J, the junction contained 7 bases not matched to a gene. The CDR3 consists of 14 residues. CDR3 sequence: CASKTTGSNTEAFF. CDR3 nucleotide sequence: TGTGCCAGCAAAACGACAGGGAGTAACACTGAAGCTTTCTTT.